The clone carrying this T cell receptor (beta chain) occurred once. Its antigen is undetermined. This record comes from a study of cytomegalovirus exposure and HLA in healthy donors. Study information: From donors who were HLA-typed, an early data release held about 85 million unique TCRs.

Study observations and caveats: Around 18,000 TCR beta sequences were associated with HLA alleles at 0.05 false discovery rate in a later analysis.

Primers included in the PCR were 60 Vbeta and 13 Jbeta primers. The protocol was immunoSEQ multiplex PCR, while the TCRdb copy is restricted to in-frame clones and leaves out a portion. The table lists about 150,000 clones, roughly 74% of them singletons. The receptor was isolated from a man aged 18 to 35 in good health and CMV-seronegative. Input material: PBMCs.

CDR3 residues: CASSQEAGGNQPQHF. In DNA, the CDR3 is TGCGCCAGCAGCCAAGAGGCGGGGGGCAATCAGCCCCAGCATTTT. This chain links TRBV4-1 with TRBJ1-5, with a weak D call TRBD1 (5 bases). Between the trimmed V and J ends, which lost 0 bases and 2 bases, there was a span of 8 bases. CDR3 length equals 15 residues. Germline CDR1 is MGHRA and CDR2 is YSYEKL.